The text below deals with one T cell receptor beta chain. This sample was taken from a study of early T cells in non-severe SARS-CoV-2 infection. The CDR3 runs to 14 residues. Germline values: CDR1 SGHTA, CDR2 FQGTGA. The V end lost 3 bases, the J end lost 6 bases, and 13 bases lay between the germline ends. TCRdb called the 5' RACE reads again in MiXCR, with one record for every CDR3 protein. Seen here are some 91,000 distinct CDR3 sequences, 15% observed once, and the top ten hold 4.5% to 7%. The sample consisted of whole blood. The chain has TRBV7-3 and TRBJ2-3, with D tentatively TRBD2 (6 bases). This clonotype originated in an adult who was a healthcare worker with PCR-confirmed SARS-CoV-2 infection or an uninfected control (not recorded which). The CDR3 loop reads CASSLRGVSDTQYF. The CDR3 DNA reads as TGTGCCAGCAGCTTGCGGGGAGTCTCTGATACGCAGTATTTT.